This TCR beta chain derives from a study of beta chain features in type 1 diabetes. Study-level information: Sorted cells from all samples, numbering 100 million to 120 million, were examined.

With respect to this clone: Its antigen remains unknown.

V was clipped by 3 bases and J by 5 bases; unmatched bases: 8. Per germline, CDR1 SGHRS and CDR2 YFSETQ. CDR3 length: 15 residues. All of the sorted populations showed purity greater than 95%. Whole-study results and caveats: Type 1 diabetes patients had VDJ junctions that carried fewer insertions and more deletions. TCRB CDR3 length was moderately but significantly reduced in all four CD4+ subsets of Type 1 diabetes patients. PCR might pick shorter templates more often, in the same way for patients and controls.

As every portion of the isolated RNA was reverse transcribed, the sequencing read expressed TCRB transcripts. Sequencing was performed with immunoSEQ multiplex PCR; in TCRdb, only in-frame clones are kept and a portion is missing. The data show 600,000 to 750,000 clones, with around 12% seen just once and more than 0.1% held by the top ten. The specimen was naive CD4+ T cells from blood. The chain couples TRBV5-1 to TRBJ2-5; 9 bases are a match to TRBD2. This receptor was taken from a man aged 30 to 45 with type 1 diabetes. The CDR3 loop reads CASSYRLAEDETQYF. The CDR3 DNA sequence: TGCGCCAGCAGCTACAGACTAGCGGAGGATGAGACCCAGTACTTC.